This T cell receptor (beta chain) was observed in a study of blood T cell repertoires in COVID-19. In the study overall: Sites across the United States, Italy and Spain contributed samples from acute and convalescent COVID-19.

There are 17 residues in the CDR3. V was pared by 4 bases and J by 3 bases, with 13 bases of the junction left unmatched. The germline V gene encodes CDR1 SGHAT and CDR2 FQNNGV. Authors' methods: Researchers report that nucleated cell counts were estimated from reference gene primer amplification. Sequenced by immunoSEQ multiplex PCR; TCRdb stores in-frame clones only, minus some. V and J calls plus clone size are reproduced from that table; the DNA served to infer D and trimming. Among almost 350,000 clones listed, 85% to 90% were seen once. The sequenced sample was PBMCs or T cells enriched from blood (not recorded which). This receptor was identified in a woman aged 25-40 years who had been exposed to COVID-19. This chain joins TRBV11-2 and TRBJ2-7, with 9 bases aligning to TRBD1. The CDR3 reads CASSSNLLGTGFYEQYF. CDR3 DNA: TGTGCCAGCAGCTCAAACCTTCTTGGGACAGGGTTCTACGAGCAGTACTTC. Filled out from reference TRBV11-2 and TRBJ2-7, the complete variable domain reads EAGVAQSPRYKIIEKRQSVAFWCNPISGHATLYWYQQILGQGPKLLIQFQNNGVVDDSQLPKDRFSAERLKGVDSTLKIQPAKLEDSAVYLCASSSNLLGTGFYEQYFGPGTRLTVT.